The 23 T cell receptor beta chains below all came from one sample that was sequenced in a study of post-analysis software for immune sequencing data. Overall study findings and caveats: Compared with controls, patients had more of about 5 TRBV segments, including TRBV5-6, TRBV5-1 and TRBV20-1.

Carried by the TCR beta cDNA libraries were unique molecular identifiers. Via MiXCR, TCRdb re-called the PCR reads, giving one row per CDR3 protein. Of hundreds of thousands of distinct CDR3 sequences in the sample, 39% were seen once. These receptors' antigens are unknown. Sequencing used blood. All receptors come from a girl aged 2-15 years with multiple sclerosis.

The rearrangement joins TRBV7-3 to TRBJ2-2; D might be TRBD2 (5 bases). Germline lookup yields CDR1 SGHTA and CDR2 FQGTGA. Trimming removed 0 bases at V and 4 bases at J, with 9 bases between. This CDR3 contains 15 residues. The CDR3 coding sequence is TGTGCCAGCAGCTTAACAGGACTTCGCACCGGGGAGCTGTTTTTT. It is translated as CASSLTGLRTGELFF.

The chain is built from TRBV12-3 or TRBV12-4 and TRBJ2-2; D tentatively reads TRBD1 or TRBD2 (5 bases each). The CDR3 is 15 residues long. Trimming stripped 6 bases from V and 7 bases from J, with 18 bases between. CDR3 loop: CASSPRQTRGGELFF. In nucleotides, the CDR3 is TGTGCCAGCAGCCCCCGACAGACTCGGGGCGGGGAGCTGTTTTTT.

The chain links TRBV12-3 or TRBV12-4 to TRBJ1-1; D remains unclear. Trimming removed 8 bases from V and 1 base from J, with 17 bases in between. The CDR3 is 15 amino acids. The CDR3, as DNA: TGTGCCAGCGCAGAATCGAGAGTAGGGAACACTGAAGCTTTCTTT. Translation gives CASAESRVGNTEAFF.

A few counts support this clonotype. This chain links TRBV15 with TRBJ1-6; D is ambiguous. This CDR3 contains 13 residues. Germline values: CDR1 LNHNV, CDR2 YYDKDF (reference sequence). V lost 2 bases and J 8 bases, leaving 7 bases between the germline ends. CDR3 loop: CATSRSSDSPLHF. The CDR3, as DNA: TGTGCCACCAGCAGATCTAGTGATTCACCCCTCCACTTT.

The chain recombines TRBV13 with TRBJ2-5, with D hard to call. The CDR3 length is 13 residues. Between the trimmed V and J ends, which lost 4 bases and 5 bases, there was a span of 11 bases. Per the germline V gene, CDR1 is PRHDT and CDR2 is FYEKMQ (reference sequence). In DNA form, the CDR3 reads TGTGCCAGCAGCTCTCGCCGCGTGGAGACCCAGTACTTC. Its translation is CASSSRRVETQYF.

About this clonotype itself: Germline is not matched at one junction end, which may reflect a read error. The chain is built from TRBV4-3 and TRBJ2-7, with D perhaps TRBD1 (5 bases). Per germline, CDR1 LGHNA and CDR2 YSLEER. The CDR3 runs to 15 residues. Here the CDR3 reads CASSQDFLGAYERYF. DNA of the CDR3: TGCGCCAGCAGCCAAGATTTCCTAGGGGCCTACGAGCGGTACTTC.

The chain is built from TRBV5-1 and TRBJ2-2; 10 bases match TRBD1. V was pared by 5 bases and J by 6 bases, with 7 bases of the junction left unmatched. This CDR3 region has 15 residues. Per the germline V gene, CDR1 is SGHRS and CDR2 is YFSETQ. CDR3 in DNA: TGCGCCAGCAGTTGGACAGGGGGGGTTCCCGGGGAGCTGTTTTTT. Translating gives CASSWTGGVPGELFF.

The V gene is TRBV3-1, the J gene TRBJ2-7, with D maybe TRBD2 (5 bases). This CDR3 region has 15 residues. Germline CDR1 and CDR2: LGHDT and YNNKEL (reference sequence). V shed 0 bases and J shed 3 bases, with 12 bases lying between them. Here the CDR3 reads CASSQDNSGYYEQYF. CDR3 bases: TGTGCCAGCAGCCAAGATAACAGCGGCTACTACGAGCAGTACTTC.

This clonotype was seen a few times. An end of the junction differs from the germline gene, which may be a read error. The chain employs TRBV12-3 or TRBV12-4 and TRBJ1-5; perhaps TRBD1 as D (6 bases). The CDR3 is 16 residues long. In DNA form, the CDR3 reads TGTGCCAACAGTTTGAGGGCAGGACAGTTCTATCAGCCCCAGCATTTT. It translates to CANSLRAGQFYQPQHF.

The chain couples TRBV5-1 to TRBJ2-7; TRBD1 matches at 12 bases. This CDR3 has 16 residues. Germline V CDR1 and CDR2: SGHRS, YFSETQ. V shed 2 bases and J 5 bases; nucleotides not matched to a gene: 8. Written as DNA, the CDR3 is TGCGCCAGCAGCTTTGGGGGACAGGGGGCGATCGACGAGCAGTACTTC. As protein: CASSFGGQGAIDEQYF.

The chain is built from TRBV9 and TRBJ1-2, with 9 bases that match TRBD1. The CDR3 is 15 residues long. The junction had 6 bases not matched to a gene; V was cut back by 2 bases and J by 4 bases. In germline, CDR1 is SGDLS, CDR2 YYNGEE. The CDR3 spells CASSVGQGRGYGYTF. The CDR3 nucleotides read TGTGCCAGCAGCGTGGGACAGGGAAGGGGCTATGGCTACACCTTC.

The chain carries TRBV29-1 and TRBJ2-5, with D tentatively TRBD1 or TRBD2 (5 bases each). There are 12 residues in the CDR3. Germline V gene lookup returns CDR1 SQVTM and CDR2 ANQGSEA. The CDR3 DNA follows: TGCAGTCATACGGGACCCTACAATGAGCAGTACTTC. Protein: CSHTGPYNEQYF.

CDR3 sequence (DNA): TGTGCCAGCAGCTCGGTCGCAGAGGTCACCGGGGAGCTGTTTTTT. Residues: CASSSVAEVTGELFF. V usage is TRBV5-6 and J usage is TRBJ2-2; D remains ambiguous. V was pared by 3 bases and J by 4 bases, with 13 bases between. The germline gives CDR1 SGHDT, CDR2 YYEEEE. The CDR3 extends over 15 amino acids.

V gene TRBV29-1 combines with J gene TRBJ2-3, with 7 positions matching TRBD2. CDR3 length: 14 amino acids. CDR1 SQVTM and CDR2 ANQGSEA come from the germline V gene. Trimming took 1 base from V and 6 from J; bases not matched to a gene: 7. In DNA form, the CDR3 reads TGCAGCGTTGAAGGCGGGAGTCCTACCGATACGCAGTATTTT. This codes for CSVEGGSPTDTQYF.

The chain joins TRBV27 to TRBJ1-6, with TRBD1 as a possible D gene (5 bases). Germline loops: CDR1 MNHEY, CDR2 SMNVEV (reference sequence). Trimming pared 0 bases from V and 4 bases from J, leaving 7 bases between. The CDR3 runs to 15 residues. CDR3 residues: CASSLSPGYNSPLHF. Here the CDR3 DNA reads TGTGCCAGCAGTTTATCGCCAGGGTATAATTCACCCCTCCACTTT.

This clonotype was observed once. The V gene is TRBV20-1, the J gene TRBJ1-3; no clear D gene. The CDR3 has 13 residues. V shed 0 bases and J shed 8 bases, with 11 bases lying between them. Germline CDR1 is DFQATT and CDR2 is SNEGSKA (reference sequence). CDR3 sequence reads: CSARDSLGYTIYF. For the CDR3, the DNA is TGCAGTGCTAGAGATTCGTTGGGATACACCATATATTTT.

The chain joins TRBV10-1 to TRBJ2-7, with 8 bases lining up with TRBD1. The J segment lost 1 base and the V segment lost 5 bases, leaving 16 bases of the junction unmatched. CDR1 WNHNN and CDR2 SYGVQD come from the germline V gene (reference sequence). The CDR3 has 18 residues. The DNA for the CDR3 is TGCGCCAGCAGTCCCGGTGGAGGACAGGGTCCATTATCCTACGAGCAGTACTTC. Its protein product is CASSPGGGQGPLSYEQYF.

This clonotype was seen more than once but under ten times. V usage is TRBV7-9 and J usage is TRBJ1-4; tentative D call: TRBD1 (6 bases). CDR1 and CDR2 from the germline V gene are SEHNR and FQNEAQ (reference sequence). The CDR3 runs to 14 residues. The ends were cut back, 6 bases at V and 6 bases at J, with 14 bases in the middle. The CDR3 DNA sequence: TGTGCCAGCAGATACAGGGTAGAAGATGAAAAACTGTTTTTT. Protein sequence: CASRYRVEDEKLFF.

In its sample, this clonotype was seen a few times. The rearrangement links TRBV15 to TRBJ2-5; D unclear. The J call is doubtful: the DNA matches TRBJ2-7 better. This CDR3 spans 11 amino acids. The germline V gene encodes CDR1 LNHNV and CDR2 YYDKDF (reference sequence). This CDR3 reads CATSTTTEQYF. CDR3 DNA sequence: TGTGCCACCAGCACCACAACCGAGCAGTACTTC.

The chain recombines TRBV6-1 with TRBJ2-1; D may be TRBD1 or TRBD2 (6 bases each). V was shortened by 5 bases and J by 0 bases, with 14 bases between the two germline ends. The V gene's germline CDR1 is MNHNS and CDR2 SASEGT. The CDR3 runs 16 residues. The CDR3: CASSTKGGGSYNEQFF. In DNA form, the CDR3 reads TGTGCCAGCAGTACCAAGGGGGGCGGCTCCTACAATGAGCAGTTCTTC.

There are a few counts of this clonotype. This chain joins TRBV7-2 and TRBJ1-2, with 7 bases lining up with TRBD1. The CDR3 spans 17 residues. Germline assignment: CDR1 SGHTA and CDR2 FQGNSA. The J segment lost 1 base and the V segment lost 0 bases, leaving 8 bases of the junction unmatched. CDR3 bases: TGTGCCAGCAGCTTAGCTATAGGGACAGCAGTTAACTATGGCTACACCTTC. Translating it yields CASSLAIGTAVNYGYTF.

This clonotype was counted only a few times. The chain couples TRBV20-1 to TRBJ2-7; 7 bases align to TRBD1. This CDR3 is built from 15 residues. The V gene end was trimmed by 5 bases and the J gene end by 3 bases; junction bases not matched to a gene: 13. The germline CDR1 and CDR2 sequences are DFQATT and SNEGSKA (reference sequence). CDR3 region: CSAGDRVTLGYEQYF. The CDR3 nucleotides are TGCAGTGCTGGTGACAGGGTCACTTTGGGCTACGAGCAGTACTTC.

This clonotype has a handful of counts. One end of the junction fails to match germline, which may point to a read error. CDR3 residues: CVSSLMESSGGPNNEQYF. As DNA, the CDR3 is TGTGTCAGCAGCTTAATGGAGTCTAGCGGGGGGCCAAACAATGAGCAGTACTTC. The chain has TRBV7-3 and TRBJ2-5; 11 positions agree with TRBD2. From germline, CDR1 is SGHTA and CDR2 FQGTGA. The CDR3 totals 18 residues. Full variable domain (rest looked up from reference TRBV7-3 and TRBJ2-5): GAGVSQTPSNKVTEKGKYVELRCDPISGHTALYWYRQSLGQGPEFLIYFQGTGAADDSGLPNDRFFAVRPEGSVSTLKIQRTERGDSAVYLCVSSLMESSGGPNNEQYFGPGTRLLVL.